This T cell receptor beta chain was identified in a study of blood T cell repertoires in COVID-19. The CDR3 loop spans 15 amino acids. The germline CDR1 and CDR2 sequences are MDHEN and SYDVKM. The V end lost 1 base, the J end lost 2 bases, and 10 bases lay between the germline ends. Method: immunoSEQ multiplex PCR; TCRdb's copy keeps in-frame clones and lacks some. The sample shows roughly 120,000 clones, approximately 80% of them seen only once. This receptor was identified in a woman in her sixties or seventies with acute or convalescent COVID-19. The sequenced sample consisted of peripheral blood. The rearrangement uses TRBV28 and TRBJ2-3; maybe TRBD2 (5 bases). CDR3 sequence reads: CASSLSDYFTDTQYF. The CDR3 nucleotides are TGTGCCAGCAGTTTATCCGACTATTTCACAGATACGCAGTATTTT.